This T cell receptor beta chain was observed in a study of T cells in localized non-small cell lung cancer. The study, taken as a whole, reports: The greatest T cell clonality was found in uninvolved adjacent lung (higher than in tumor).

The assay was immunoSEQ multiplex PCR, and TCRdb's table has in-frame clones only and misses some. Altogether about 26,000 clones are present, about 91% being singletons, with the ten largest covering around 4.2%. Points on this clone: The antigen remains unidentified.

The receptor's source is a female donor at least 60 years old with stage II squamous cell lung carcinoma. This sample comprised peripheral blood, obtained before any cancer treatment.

CDR3 bases: TGTGCCAGCAGCGTTACTCTAGGCACTGAAGCTTTCTTT. Translating it yields CASSVTLGTEAFF. The rearrangement uses TRBV9 and TRBJ1-1; D is unclear. Germline values: CDR1 SGDLS, CDR2 YYNGEE. This CDR3 region has 13 residues. Trimming shortened V by 2 bases and J by 4 bases, and 9 bases separated the two germline ends.